The rows below give T cell receptor beta chains drawn from one sample of a study of blood T cell repertoires in COVID-19. The repertoire was sequenced with immunoSEQ multiplex PCR; TCRdb's copy has only in-frame clones and lacks some. The sample has under 150,000 clones, under 85% seen once; the top ten hold over 8.5%. Source material: peripheral blood. All receptors derive from a man between 45 and 60 years old with active or convalescent COVID-19. The CDR3 runs from the conserved cysteine through the conserved F or W. The D gene is left open where the match is weak. Clone size is not always given. Where it is, it says once, few, many or a class for expanded clones.

V	J	size	D	DNA	CDR3
TRBV5-1	TRBJ2-5	.	.	TGCGCCAGCAGCGTCCCCCGGGAGACCCAGTACTTC	CASSVPRETQYF
TRBV30	TRBJ2-1	.	TRBD2	TGTGCCTGGAGTGTAATCGGGGAGGGCCTCCTGAATGAGCAGTTCTTC	CAWSVIGEGLLNEQFF
TRBV6-1	TRBJ2-1	.	.	TGTGCCAGCAGTGAAGTAAGGGGGAATGAGCAGTTCTTC	CASSEVRGNEQFF
TRBV28	TRBJ1-2	.	.	TGTGCCAGCAGTTTTGGGCAGAACTATGGCTACACCTTC	CASSFGQNYGYTF
TRBV6-1	TRBJ1-5	.	.	TGTGCCAGCAGTGCCCCCGCGGAGGGTAAGAATCAGCCCCAGCATTTT	CASSAPAEGKNQPQHF
TRBV2	TRBJ2-5	.	TRBD2	TGTGCCAGCAGTAGGGGACTAGCGGGACGGCAAGAGACCCAGTACTTC	CASSRGLAGRQETQYF
TRBV11-2	TRBJ1-1	few	TRBD1	TGTGCCAGCAGCAAACACACGCCAGGGGGTGGCACTGAAGCTTTCTTT	CASSKHTPGGGTEAFF
TRBV15	TRBJ1-1	.	.	TGTGCCACCAGCAAAAGCGGGGCTGAGAACACTGAAGCTTTCTTT	CATSKSGAENTEAFF
TRBV28	TRBJ2-6	.	.	TGTGCCAGCAGTCCTCCAGGGGCCCGCTCTGGGGCCAACGTCCTGACTTTC	CASSPPGARSGANVLTF
TRBV4-1	TRBJ2-7	once	.	TGCGCCAGCAGCCAATACAGGGATAGGGACGAGCAGTACTTC	CASSQYRDRDEQYF
TRBV27	TRBJ2-1	.	.	TGTGCCAGCAGAAAAGCAGGATATAGCGCTTTGAGCTCCTACAATGAGCAGTTCTTC	CASRKAGYSALSSYNEQFF
TRBV9	TRBJ1-2	.	TRBD1	TGTGCCAGCCGGGGACAGCTCCAAGGCTACACCTTC	CASRGQLQGYTF
TRBV6-5	TRBJ2-3	.	TRBD2	TGTGCCAGCAGGGTGACTAGCGGGAGTCCAGATACGCAGTATTTT	CASRVTSGSPDTQYF
TRBV7-3	TRBJ1-1	.	.	TGTGCCAGCAGCTCTACGGGGAGGTTGAACACTGAAGCTTTCTTT	CASSSTGRLNTEAFF
TRBV14	TRBJ1-6	.	TRBD1	TGTGCCAGCAGCCAAGCCGGGACAGGGGGTGTGTTTGATTCACCCCTCCACTTT	CASSQAGTGGVFDSPLHF
TRBV9	TRBJ2-3	.	.	TGTGCCAGCAGCGTAGCTGCGTTCAGCACAGATACGCAGTATTTT	CASSVAAFSTDTQYF
TRBV13	TRBJ2-7	many	TRBD2	TGTGCCAGCAGCTTAGTGGCTAGCGGGAGGTACGAGCAGTACTTC	CASSLVASGRYEQYF
TRBV15	TRBJ1-5	few	.	TGTGCCACCAGCAGAGATCCAAGGGACTCGAATCAGCCCCAGCATTTT	CATSRDPRDSNQPQHF
TRBV15	TRBJ2-7	.	.	TGTGCCACCAGCAGAGACTTGGGAGACGAGCAGTACTTC	CATSRDLGDEQYF
TRBV5-1	TRBJ2-7	.	.	TGCGCCAGCAGCTTGGAAAGGGGTCGTAAGCAGTACTTC	CASSLERGRKQYF
TRBV21-1	TRBJ2-5	.	.	TGTGCCAGCAGGCGTAGGGACAGACAAGAGACCCAGTACTTC	CASRRRDRQETQYF
TRBV19	TRBJ2-1	.	TRBD2	TGTGCCAGTAGTACACTAGCGGGAATATTAAACAATGAGCAGTTCTTC	CASSTLAGILNNEQFF
TRBV5-1	TRBJ2-5	.	TRBD2	TGCGCCAGCAGCTTGGTGTCTAGCGGGGCTTACTTGGTGGAGACCCAGTACTTC	CASSLVSSGAYLVETQYF
TRBV6-5	TRBJ1-2	once	TRBD1	TGTGCCAGCACCCGCAGGGGGCGGGAAGGCTACACCTTC	CASTRRGREGYTF
TRBV10-1	TRBJ2-7	.	TRBD2	TGCGCCAGCAGTGGAAGCGGGAGGGCCCACGAGCAGTACTTC	CASSGSGRAHEQYF
TRBV2	TRBJ1-6	once	TRBD1	TGTGCCAGAAGGGGGCAGGGGGTTAATTCACCCCTCCACTTT	CARRGQGVNSPLHF
TRBV28	TRBJ1-4	.	.	TGTGCCAGCAGTTTGACAGGAGCAACTAATGAAAAACTGTTTTTT	CASSLTGATNEKLFF
TRBV5-4	TRBJ2-7	.	.	TGTGCCAGCAGACCAGCCGGAGGGCCACACGAGCAGTACTTC	CASRPAGGPHEQYF
TRBV28	TRBJ1-5	.	TRBD1	TGTGCCAGCAAAACAGGGGTCAATCAGCCCCAGCATTTT	CASKTGVNQPQHF
TRBV12-3/TRBV12-4	TRBJ1-2	.	.	TGTGCCAGCAGCGCAGAGAGGCCCTATGGCTACACCTTC	CASSAERPYGYTF
TRBV4-1	TRBJ1-1	.	.	TGCGCCAGCAGCCAGCTTCGCGGATTCGGACTCGCCAACACTGAAGCTTTCTTT	CASSQLRGFGLANTEAFF
TRBV3-1/TRBV3-2	TRBJ2-1	.	.	TGTGCCAGCAGCAAAACAACGCTAGCTAGTGAGCAGTTCTTC	CASSKTTLASEQFF
TRBV7-9	TRBJ1-4	.	.	TGTGCCAGCAGCTTATGGGCGGAAAAACTGTTTTTT	CASSLWAEKLFF
TRBV3-1/TRBV3-2	TRBJ2-7	.	TRBD2	TGTGCCAGCAGCCATCCGACTAGCGGGAGGATTTACGAGCAGTACTTC	CASSHPTSGRIYEQYF
TRBV7-9	TRBJ1-6	once	TRBD1	TGTGCCAGCAGCTCGCGAGACAGGGAATATGGTTCACCCCTCCACTTT	CASSSRDREYGSPLHF
TRBV29-1	TRBJ2-7	.	TRBD1	TGCAGCGTTGAAGGAGAGGGGGCGATAGGCGAGCAGTACTTC	CSVEGEGAIGEQYF
TRBV28	TRBJ1-1	.	.	TGTGCCAGCAGTTTAGAACCAGGTGGGAGGACTGAAGCTTTCTTT	CASSLEPGGRTEAFF
TRBV6-1	TRBJ2-1	.	.	TGTGCCAGCAGTGAAGCAGAAGTATCAGGGGTTCAGTTCTTC	CASSEAEVSGVQFF
TRBV27	TRBJ2-5	few	TRBD1	TGTGCCAGCAGTCCGACAGGGGGGTGGGAAGAGACCCAGTACTTC	CASSPTGGWEETQYF